The clone carrying this T cell receptor beta chain was observed at least ten times. Its specificity is not known. The data originate from a study of Graves' ophthalmopathy and Graves' hyperthyroidism. Study findings and constraints: The model's ophthalmopathy progression predictions had more than 55% sensitivity and less than 75% specificity.

The study amplified TCR beta CDR3 regions using RNA transcripts. After a first-round RT-PCR with HTBI primers, a second-round multiplex PCR was run. TCRdb analysed the multiplex PCR reads with MiXCR anew, one entry per CDR3 protein. The table shows roughly 500,000 distinct CDR3 sequences, with around 14% occurring only once. Trimming took off 4 bases at V and 4 bases at J, with 8 bases between the two ends. The CDR3 is 14 residues long. CDR1 is SGHTA, CDR2 FQGNSA, per germline. Ophthalmopathy in the donors was of moderate-to-severe activity, with CAS ≥3, NOSPECS ≥4 and duration under 3 months. PBMCs had their origin in fresh peripheral blood (about 10 ml).

This clonotype was obtained from a young woman with Graves' ophthalmopathy. The chain uses TRBV7-2 and TRBJ1-6; D might be TRBD1 (6 bases). The sequenced sample consisted of blood. The DNA for the CDR3 is TGTGCCAGCAGCTCCCAGGGGTATAATTCACCCCTCCACTTT. It is translated as CASSSQGYNSPLHF.